This TCR beta chain stems from a study of shared clonotypes between healthy human individuals. Study observations and caveats: Clonotype sharing among the donors was expected to vary with sequencing depth. Clonotypes shared by all four donors outscored non-shared clonotypes in generation probability.

The length of the CDR3 is 15 residues. Trimming took 3 bases from V and 4 from J, leaving 13 bases between them. CDR1 LNHNV and CDR2 YYDKDF come from the germline V gene (reference sequence). The assay was immunoSEQ multiplex PCR, and TCRdb's table has in-frame clones only and misses some. The sample holds approximately 1.9 million clones; 80% to 95% are singletons and the top ten take about 1.6%. In the naive CD8 group, cells lacked CD45RO and were positively selected for CCR7, so terminally differentiated effector memory CD45RA+ cells were left out. With respect to this clone: Its matching antigen is unknown.

Material for sequencing was naive CD8+ T cells from PBMCs. The chain is built from TRBV15 and TRBJ1-5; D not resolved. This sequence was found in a man between 18 and 35 years old in good health. Some clones in this sample may be carry-over from other donors' samples. CDR3 sequence (DNA): TGTGCCACCAGCAGGGGCCTGAACTCGAATCAGCCCCAGCATTTT. Translation gives CATSRGLNSNQPQHF.